The 14 T cell receptor beta chains listed next were all sequenced from one sample in a study of T cell responses to AZD1222 COVID-19 vaccine. Sequencing was performed with immunoSEQ multiplex PCR; in TCRdb, only in-frame clones are kept and a portion is missing. The table lists 150,000 to 200,000 clones, 90% of them singletons. The sequenced sample was peripheral blood, obtained on day 0 of AZD1222 vaccination. These receptors all stem from an adult in good health.

The chain carries TRBV6-5 and TRBJ2-7; TRBD1 is a possible D gene (5 bases). The CDR3 spans 16 residues. Germline V CDR1 and CDR2: MNHEY, SVGAGI. Trimming left V 3 bases short and J 0 bases short, with 15 bases between. The CDR3 DNA sequence: TGTGCCAGCAGTTATGCCCCAGGGCCGACCTCCTACGAGCAGTACTTC. Translation: CASSYAPGPTSYEQYF.

The chain couples TRBV27 to TRBJ1-4; D is perhaps TRBD1 (6 bases). This CDR3 is built from 15 residues. Germline V gives CDR1 MNHEY, CDR2 SMNVEV (reference sequence). V lost 0 bases to trimming and J lost 11 bases, with 16 bases between them. CDR3 nucleotides: TGTGCCAGCAGTTTATCGGCGGGGGCGGTCGGGAAACTGTTTTTT. Its translation is CASSLSAGAVGKLFF.

The chain recombines TRBV28 with TRBJ2-5; 9 positions match TRBD2. CDR3 size: 14 residues. V trimming: 7 bases; J trimming: 2 bases; junction bases outside the gene matches: 5. Germline CDR1 is MDHEN and CDR2 is SYDVKM. CDR3 DNA sequence: TGTGCCAGCAATGTCCTAGCGGGGCAAGAGACCCAGTACTTC. Translating gives CASNVLAGQETQYF.

This clone was seen once. The chain has TRBV21-1 and TRBJ1-1. TRBV21-1 is listed as a pseudogene. The CDR3 is 13 amino acids. The CDR3 DNA sequence: TGTGCCAGCAGCAAAAGTGGGGACACTGAAGCTTTCTTT. Its protein product is CASSKSGDTEAFF.

The V gene is TRBV30, the J gene TRBJ2-6, with a tentative D call TRBD1 (6 bases). Trimming took 0 bases from V and 3 from J, leaving 21 bases between them. The CDR3 runs 19 residues. The germline V gene encodes CDR1 GTSNPN and CDR2 SVGIG (reference sequence). The CDR3 sequence: CAWSVRWGRGGFGANVLTF. The CDR3 bases are TGTGCCTGGAGTGTACGGTGGGGGAGAGGGGGATTTGGGGCCAACGTCCTGACTTTC.

The rearrangement links TRBV19 to TRBJ2-1; 12 bases are shared with TRBD1. The germline gives CDR1 LNHDA, CDR2 SQIVND (reference sequence). This CDR3 spans 15 amino acids. V shed 7 bases and J 5 bases; nucleotides not matched to a gene: 6. DNA of the CDR3: TGTGCCAGTATTCGAGGGACAGGGGGCCACAATGAGCAGTTCTTC. Its translation: CASIRGTGGHNEQFF.

The gene calls are TRBV12-3 or TRBV12-4 and TRBJ1-2; D is unresolved. The CDR3 sequence is 12 residues long. V gave up 6 bases and J gave up 5 bases, with 10 bases separating them. The CDR3: CASSLTQYGYTF. CDR3 sequence (DNA): TGTGCCAGCAGCCTTACACAATATGGCTACACCTTC.

This clone was detected once. This chain connects TRBV2 to TRBJ2-5; a possible D gene is TRBD2 (7 bases). The CDR3 has 15 amino acids. Germline CDR1 reads SNHLY; CDR2 reads FYNNEI. Trimming cost V 8 bases and J 2 bases, with 18 bases left between them. The CDR3 sequence is CASGRTRGGQETQYF. Written as DNA, the CDR3 is TGTGCCAGCGGGAGGACAAGGGGGGGACAAGAGACCCAGTACTTC.

The chain uses TRBV5-8 and TRBJ2-3, with D maybe TRBD2 (6 bases). V lost 4 bases and J 1 base, leaving 19 bases between the germline ends. The CDR3 is 17 residues long. Per the germline V gene, CDR1 is SGHTS and CDR2 is YDEGEE. The CDR3 protein is CASSRSGTSSGTDTQYF. Written as DNA, the CDR3 is TGTGCCAGCAGCCGCTCCGGGACTTCCTCCGGCACAGATACGCAGTATTTT.

This chain links TRBV5-1 with TRBJ1-6, with a tentative D call TRBD1 (5 bases). Deletions cut 4 bases from V and 4 bases from J, with 12 bases between. Germline-derived CDR1 and CDR2 are SGHRS and YFSETQ. This CDR3 is 15 amino acids long. CDR3 in DNA: TGCGCCAGCAGCCACGACACAGGATATAATTCACCCCTCCACTTT. It specifies CASSHDTGYNSPLHF.

V usage is TRBV7-2 and J usage is TRBJ2-7; a possible D gene is TRBD1 (5 bases). V shed 4 bases and J shed 3 bases, with 13 bases lying between them. Germline values: CDR1 SGHTA, CDR2 FQGNSA. The length of the CDR3 is 14 residues. DNA of the CDR3: TGTGCCAGCAGCTCTCCCCCTGACAGCTACGAGCAGTACTTC. Its protein product is CASSSPPDSYEQYF.

The chain recombines TRBV5-1 with TRBJ1-1, with 7 nucleotides matching TRBD1. In germline, CDR1 is SGHRS, CDR2 YFSETQ. J gave up 4 bases and V 3 bases, and 9 bases lay outside the gene matches. CDR3 length equals 15 residues. The CDR3 nucleotides are TGCGCCAGCAGCTCAGAACCGACAGGGATCACTGAAGCTTTCTTT. Translating gives CASSSEPTGITEAFF.

This CDR3 is CASTDVGRANAYEQYF. Written as DNA, the CDR3 is TGCGCCAGCACCGACGTCGGGAGGGCCAATGCCTACGAGCAGTACTTC. The chain has TRBV10-2 and TRBJ2-7; TRBD2 aligns across 8 bases. With 7 bases clipped from V and 2 bases from J, the junction kept 13 bases outside the gene matches. The CDR3 has 16 amino acids. Looked up from germline, CDR1 is WSHSY and CDR2 is SAAADI.

The chain carries TRBV6-2 or TRBV6-3 and TRBJ1-5; the match to TRBD1 covers 10 bases. This CDR3 has 17 amino acids. CDR1 is MNHEY and CDR2 is SVGEGT in the germline V gene. The trim removed 0 bases at V and 6 bases at J, leaving 8 bases unmatched. CDR3: CASSYSSGTGESQPQHF. The CDR3 nucleotides are TGTGCCAGCAGTTACTCATCCGGGACAGGGGAGAGTCAGCCCCAGCATTTT.